The 22 T cell receptor beta chains in this list originate from one sample, sequenced in a study of identical twins. TCRdb itself ran the 5' RACE reads through MiXCR, one entry per CDR3 protein. The top ten hold more than 0.75% of the sample, which has 700,000 or so distinct CDR3 sequences, approximately 9% seen once. This sample was shared with a second study, whose subject was yellow fever vaccine responses in identical twins.

Sequencing used PBMCs. The receptor set was obtained from a young woman in good health.

This clonotype was picked up many times. The gene calls are TRBV5-1 and TRBJ1-3; the match to TRBD1 covers 7 bases. The CDR3 is 16 residues long. Looked up from germline, CDR1 is SGHRS and CDR2 is YFSETQ. After removal of 0 bases from V and 4 bases from J, the junction contained 7 bases not matched to a gene. The CDR3 is CASSLGGQKRGNTIYF. In DNA form, the CDR3 reads TGCGCCAGCAGCTTGGGGGGACAGAAAAGAGGAAACACCATATATTTT.

This clonotype has at least ten counts. J is TRBJ1-4 and V is TRBV12-3 or TRBV12-4, with 7 nucleotides matching TRBD1. V lost 4 bases to trimming and J lost 0 bases; unmatched junction nucleotides: 2. The CDR3 extends over 15 amino acids. In nucleotides, the CDR3 is TGTGCCAGCAGTTCAGGACAGGCAACTAATGAAAAACTGTTTTTT. It specifies CASSSGQATNEKLFF.

This clonotype was observed a handful of times. The chain uses TRBV6-4 and TRBJ1-6; the match to TRBD1 covers 8 bases. Germline CDR1 MRHNA, CDR2 SNTAGT. Trimming removed 3 bases from V and 5 bases from J; junction bases left unmatched: 6. The CDR3 has 16 residues. CDR3 protein: CASSETGVCDNSPLHF. The CDR3 DNA reads TGTGCCAGCAGTGAGACAGGGGTCTGTGATAATTCACCCCTCCACTTT.

The rearrangement uses TRBV7-2 and TRBJ2-2, with D perhaps given as TRBD1 or TRBD2 (5 bases each). The CDR3 covers 15 residues. Germline V gene data show CDR1 as SGHTA and CDR2 as FQGNSA. The V end lost 6 bases, the J end lost 1 base, and 12 bases lay between the germline ends. In DNA form, the CDR3 reads TGTGCCAGCAGTTCCGGGACGTGGAACACCGGGGAGCTGTTTTTT. Its translation is CASSSGTWNTGELFF. Looking up the rest from reference TRBV7-2 and TRBJ2-2 gives the full variable domain: GAGVSQSPSNKVTEKGKDVELRCDPISGHTALYWYRQSLGQGLEFLIYFQGNSAPDKSGLPSDRFSAERTGGSVSTLTIQRTQQEDSAVYLCASSSGTWNTGELFFGEGSRLTVL.

V gene TRBV7-8 combines with J gene TRBJ2-1, with D possibly being TRBD2 (6 bases). The CDR3 is 15 residues long. From germline, CDR1 is SGHVS and CDR2 FQNEAQ. Trimming pared 2 bases from V and 3 bases from J, leaving 11 bases between. CDR3 sequence reads: CASSLLASVYNEQFF. CDR3 in DNA: TGTGCCAGCAGCTTACTAGCGTCGGTCTACAATGAGCAGTTCTTC.

The V call is TRBV28, the J call TRBJ2-3; 13 bases agree with TRBD2. The germline CDR1 and CDR2 sequences are MDHEN and SYDVKM. The junction had 12 bases not matched to a gene; V was cut back by 5 bases and J by 1 base. The CDR3 loop spans 19 amino acids. In DNA, the CDR3 is TGTGCCAGCAGTGCGGGACTAGCGGGGACCGGTATCGGCACAGATACGCAGTATTTT. It specifies CASSAGLAGTGIGTDTQYF.

V usage is TRBV5-1 and J usage is TRBJ2-5, with D tentatively TRBD1 (6 bases). The length of the CDR3 is 14 residues. V was pared by 4 bases and J by 4 bases, with 14 bases between. The germline V gene has CDR1 SGHRS and CDR2 YFSETQ. The CDR3 DNA is TGCGCCAGCAGCACCGGACAGTCCCCAGAGACCCAGTACTTC. Protein product: CASSTGQSPETQYF.

In its sample, this clonotype was seen many times. V is TRBV5-1 and J is TRBJ1-1; D may be TRBD1 (6 bases). There are 14 residues in the CDR3. Germline values: CDR1 SGHRS, CDR2 YFSETQ. V lost 3 bases to trimming and J lost 2 bases, with 11 bases between them. This CDR3 is CASSSTGLNTEAFF. In DNA form, the CDR3 reads TGCGCCAGCAGCTCTACAGGGCTTAACACTGAAGCTTTCTTT.

This clonotype has more than one count but fewer than ten. The chain couples TRBV10-1 to TRBJ1-6; D is unclear. Trimming took off 7 bases at V and 3 bases at J, with 7 bases between the two ends. Germline V gives CDR1 WNHNN, CDR2 SYGVQD (reference sequence). There are 13 residues in the CDR3. CDR3 residues: CASTVLYNSPLHF. CDR3 DNA sequence: TGCGCCAGCACAGTCCTCTATAATTCACCCCTCCACTTT.

This clonotype was counted a few times. The chain links TRBV7-9 to TRBJ2-7; 8 bases agree with TRBD2. Germline V gene lookup returns CDR1 SEHNR and CDR2 FQNEAQ (reference sequence). CDR3 length: 16 residues. The junction had 9 bases not matched to a gene; V was cut back by 5 bases and J by 0 bases. The CDR3, as DNA: TGTGCCAGCAGCCCGGGAATAGCGGGGCCCTCCTACGAGCAGTACTTC. The encoded protein is CASSPGIAGPSYEQYF.

This clonotype has at least ten counts. V is TRBV7-2 and J is TRBJ2-7, with no clear D. Trimming shortened V by 4 bases and J by 0 bases, and 4 bases separated the two germline ends. This CDR3 spans 12 amino acids. Germline V lookup: CDR1 SGHTA, CDR2 FQGNSA. The CDR3 region has the DNA TGTGCCAGCAGCTACAACTCCTACGAGCAGTACTTC. Protein product: CASSYNSYEQYF.

The chain uses TRBV5-1 and TRBJ2-2, with D unclear. Germline CDR1 SGHRS, CDR2 YFSETQ. The V and J ends lost 0 bases and 4 bases respectively, with 7 bases between them. This CDR3 has 14 amino acids. In nucleotides, the CDR3 is TGCGCCAGCAGCTTGGTGACGGTCACCGGGGAGCTGTTTTTT. It is translated as CASSLVTVTGELFF.

The V gene is TRBV6-5, the J gene TRBJ2-7; D could derive from TRBD1 or TRBD2 (5 bases each). Germline lookup yields CDR1 MNHEY and CDR2 SVGAGI. The CDR3 runs 15 residues. Trimming pared 0 bases from V and 3 bases from J, leaving 12 bases between. Written as DNA, the CDR3 is TGTGCCAGCAGTTACTCAGGGGAGACTTACTACGAGCAGTACTTC. It is translated as CASSYSGETYYEQYF.

The chain combines TRBV24-1 with TRBJ2-7, with D unclear. Per germline, CDR1 KGHDR and CDR2 SFDVKD. The V end lost 2 bases, the J end lost 6 bases, and 7 bases lay between the germline ends. The CDR3 totals 12 residues. For the CDR3, the DNA is TGTGCCACCAGTGATTCCAACTCCGAGCAGTACTTC. It yields the protein CATSDSNSEQYF.

The chain uses TRBV6-1 and TRBJ2-7; 7 nucleotides match TRBD1. Losses at the gene ends were 6 bases for V and 2 bases for J; bases not matched to a gene: 7. Germline V lookup: CDR1 MNHNS, CDR2 SASEGT. The CDR3 loop spans 14 amino acids. The CDR3 region has the DNA TGTGCCAGCAGCGGTACAGGGGTTACCTACGAGCAGTACTTC. The encoded protein is CASSGTGVTYEQYF.

The V call is TRBV4-3, the J call TRBJ2-7; a weak D match, TRBD2 (5 bases). CDR1 is LGHNA and CDR2 is YSLEER in the germline V gene. Deletions cut 3 bases from V and 0 bases from J, with 12 bases between. This CDR3 is built from 15 residues. The CDR3 DNA follows: TGCGCCAGCAGCCAGCTTACCGAGGGCTCCTACGAGCAGTACTTC. Protein: CASSQLTEGSYEQYF.

In its sample, this clonotype was seen a few times. This sequence joins TRBV7-9 and TRBJ2-5, with 8 bases lining up with TRBD1. The CDR3 is made up of 16 amino acids. Germline values: CDR1 SEHNR, CDR2 FQNEAQ (reference sequence). The junction had 12 bases not matched to a gene; V was cut back by 6 bases and J by 3 bases. CDR3 region: CASSRDRGLGKETQYF. The DNA of the CDR3 is TGTGCCAGCAGTCGCGACAGGGGTCTGGGAAAAGAGACCCAGTACTTC.

J is TRBJ2-1 and V is TRBV7-2; tentatively, D is TRBD2 (5 bases). This CDR3 region has 12 residues. Germline-derived CDR1 and CDR2 are SGHTA and FQGNSA. V lost 5 bases, J lost 9 bases, and 11 bases lay in between. The CDR3 nucleotides are TGTGCCAGCAGCCCTAGCTTCTGTGAGCAGTTCTTC. Translated, it gives CASSPSFCEQFF. Filled out from reference TRBV7-2 and TRBJ2-1, the complete variable domain reads GAGVSQSPSNKVTEKGKDVELRCDPISGHTALYWYRQSLGQGLEFLIYFQGNSAPDKSGLPSDRFSAERTGGSVSTLTIQRTQQEDSAVYLCASSPSFCEQFFGPGTRLTVL.

This clonotype showed up just a few times. The rearrangement links TRBV3-1 to TRBJ2-1, with TRBD2 identical over 7 bases. Trimming at V came to 6 bases and at J to 5 bases, leaving 7 bases not matched to a gene. This CDR3 contains 14 residues. CDR1 and CDR2 (germline): LGHDT, YNNKEL (reference sequence). DNA of the CDR3: TGTGCCAGCAGGCTGGGGGGGATCGACAATGAGCAGTTCTTC. This translates into CASRLGGIDNEQFF.

This clonotype appeared many times. This sequence joins TRBV5-1 and TRBJ2-1; the D is unclear. Trimming took off 4 bases at V and 10 bases at J, with 15 bases between the two ends. The length of the CDR3 is 13 residues. Germline V CDR1 and CDR2: SGHRS, YFSETQ. The CDR3 sequence is CASSLVVGPEQFF. CDR3 nucleotide sequence: TGCGCCAGCAGCCTTGTAGTGGGCCCGGAGCAGTTCTTC.

This chain joins TRBV4-1 and TRBJ2-7; 8 bases map to TRBD1. The V gene end was trimmed by 0 bases and the J gene end by 1 base; junction bases not matched to a gene: 8. In germline, CDR1 is MGHRA, CDR2 YSYEKL. The CDR3 has 17 residues. CDR3 in amino acids: CASSQDDGQGRSYEQYF. The CDR3 coding sequence is TGCGCCAGCAGCCAAGACGATGGACAGGGACGGTCCTACGAGCAGTACTTC.

This clonotype has a handful of counts. The chain is built from TRBV6-2 or TRBV6-3 and TRBJ2-1; D call uncertain. This CDR3 is 13 amino acids long. Trimming removed 5 bases from V and 3 bases from J, with 8 bases in between. Germline CDR1 and CDR2: MNHEY and SVGEGT. The CDR3 here is CASSKTHYNEQFF. The CDR3, as DNA: TGTGCCAGCAGTAAGACACACTACAATGAGCAGTTCTTC.